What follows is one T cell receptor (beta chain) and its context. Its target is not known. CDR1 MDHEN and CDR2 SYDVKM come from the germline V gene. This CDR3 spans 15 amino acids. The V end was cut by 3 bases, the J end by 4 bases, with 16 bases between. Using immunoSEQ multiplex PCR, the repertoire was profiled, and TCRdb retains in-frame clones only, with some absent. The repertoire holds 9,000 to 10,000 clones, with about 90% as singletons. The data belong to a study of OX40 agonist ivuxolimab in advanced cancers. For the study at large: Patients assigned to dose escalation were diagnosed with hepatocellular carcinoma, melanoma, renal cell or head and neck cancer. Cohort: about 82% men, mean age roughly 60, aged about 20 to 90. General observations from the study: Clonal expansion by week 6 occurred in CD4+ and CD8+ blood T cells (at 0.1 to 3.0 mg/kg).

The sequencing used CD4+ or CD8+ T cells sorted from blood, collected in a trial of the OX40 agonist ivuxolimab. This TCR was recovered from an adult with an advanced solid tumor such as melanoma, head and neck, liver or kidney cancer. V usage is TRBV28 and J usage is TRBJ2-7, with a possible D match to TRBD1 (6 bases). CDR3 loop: CASSLGHLGTYEQYF. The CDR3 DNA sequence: TGTGCCAGCAGTTTGGGGCACTTGGGGACATACGAGCAGTACTTC.